This T cell receptor (beta chain) appears in the sequencing data of a study of shared clonotypes between healthy human individuals. Germline V gene data show CDR1 as SGHAT and CDR2 as FQNNGV. The V and J ends lost 3 bases and 3 bases, in that order; junction bases with no gene match: 6. The CDR3 extends over 15 amino acids. Here immunoSEQ multiplex PCR was the method, and the copy in TCRdb shows in-frame clones only, minus some. The table includes under 1,900,000 clones, around 98.5% detected once. The clonotype originates from a man in his thirties or forties in good health. The rearrangement joins TRBV11-2 to TRBJ2-7, with 9 bases that match TRBD1. Sequencing was done on a sample of naive CD4+ T cells sorted from blood. Specified subset: CD45RA+ positively selected. The CDR3, as DNA: TGTGCCAGCAGCTTTGCCGGGACAGGGCTCTACGAGCAGTACTTC. This encodes CASSFAGTGLYEQYF.